These T cell receptor beta chains were read from a single sample in a study of technical replicates of blood from a few donors. Sequenced by immunoSEQ multiplex PCR; TCRdb stores in-frame clones only, minus some. Of tens of thousands of clones listed, over 85% are singletons. The specimen was PBMCs. All receptors derive from a human donor in good health. Some clones in this sample may be carry-over from other donors' samples. The conserved cysteine and the conserved F or W are not part of the CDR3 here. A D gene is named only where the DNA matches it firmly. Not every row has a clone size; where given, it reads once, few, many or a size class.

size: -
D: -
V: TRBV9
CDR3: ASSVAISGRTDTQY

size: once
D: TRBD2
V: TRBV7-6
CDR3: ASSHPSGRESSYEQY

size: -
D: -
V: TRBV29-1
CDR3: SVRQVWETQY

size: -
D: TRBD2
V: TRBV18
CDR3: ASSPPLAGTSGANVLT

size: -
D: TRBD1
V: TRBV12-5
CDR3: ASGLVGKGARQPQH

size: -
D: -
V: TRBV5-1
CDR3: ASSLDFVHTDTQY

size: -
D: TRBD2
V: TRBV28
CDR3: ASIGRRGVEDTQY

size: -
D: -
V: TRBV6-5
CDR3: ASSYGLGDGELF

size: -
D: TRBD1
V: TRBV9
CDR3: ASSVDAGGNEQY

size: -
D: TRBD1
V: TRBV2
CDR3: ASSTSGTGVYEQY

size: once
D: TRBD1
V: TRBV27
CDR3: ASSLEGTGIWETQY

size: -
D: -
V: TRBV9
CDR3: ASSVEERNTIY

size: -
D: TRBD2
V: TRBV5-1
CDR3: ASSLGTSGISYNEQF

size: -
D: -
V: TRBV27
CDR3: ASKSGGDYYGYT

size: -
D: TRBD2
V: TRBV9
CDR3: ASSVGLASTDTQY

size: -
D: TRBD2
V: TRBV5-8
CDR3: ASSLTSGRANEQF

size: -
D: -
V: TRBV18
CDR3: ASSPLRRDTQY

size: -
D: TRBD2
V: TRBV27
CDR3: ASSSGLAVAKNIQY

size: -
D: -
V: TRBV5-1
CDR3: ASSLDPGNQPQH

size: -
D: -
V: TRBV29-1
CDR3: SVEDLQGIGGNTIY

size: -
D: TRBD2
V: TRBV5-4
CDR3: ASSPTIISGGAETQY